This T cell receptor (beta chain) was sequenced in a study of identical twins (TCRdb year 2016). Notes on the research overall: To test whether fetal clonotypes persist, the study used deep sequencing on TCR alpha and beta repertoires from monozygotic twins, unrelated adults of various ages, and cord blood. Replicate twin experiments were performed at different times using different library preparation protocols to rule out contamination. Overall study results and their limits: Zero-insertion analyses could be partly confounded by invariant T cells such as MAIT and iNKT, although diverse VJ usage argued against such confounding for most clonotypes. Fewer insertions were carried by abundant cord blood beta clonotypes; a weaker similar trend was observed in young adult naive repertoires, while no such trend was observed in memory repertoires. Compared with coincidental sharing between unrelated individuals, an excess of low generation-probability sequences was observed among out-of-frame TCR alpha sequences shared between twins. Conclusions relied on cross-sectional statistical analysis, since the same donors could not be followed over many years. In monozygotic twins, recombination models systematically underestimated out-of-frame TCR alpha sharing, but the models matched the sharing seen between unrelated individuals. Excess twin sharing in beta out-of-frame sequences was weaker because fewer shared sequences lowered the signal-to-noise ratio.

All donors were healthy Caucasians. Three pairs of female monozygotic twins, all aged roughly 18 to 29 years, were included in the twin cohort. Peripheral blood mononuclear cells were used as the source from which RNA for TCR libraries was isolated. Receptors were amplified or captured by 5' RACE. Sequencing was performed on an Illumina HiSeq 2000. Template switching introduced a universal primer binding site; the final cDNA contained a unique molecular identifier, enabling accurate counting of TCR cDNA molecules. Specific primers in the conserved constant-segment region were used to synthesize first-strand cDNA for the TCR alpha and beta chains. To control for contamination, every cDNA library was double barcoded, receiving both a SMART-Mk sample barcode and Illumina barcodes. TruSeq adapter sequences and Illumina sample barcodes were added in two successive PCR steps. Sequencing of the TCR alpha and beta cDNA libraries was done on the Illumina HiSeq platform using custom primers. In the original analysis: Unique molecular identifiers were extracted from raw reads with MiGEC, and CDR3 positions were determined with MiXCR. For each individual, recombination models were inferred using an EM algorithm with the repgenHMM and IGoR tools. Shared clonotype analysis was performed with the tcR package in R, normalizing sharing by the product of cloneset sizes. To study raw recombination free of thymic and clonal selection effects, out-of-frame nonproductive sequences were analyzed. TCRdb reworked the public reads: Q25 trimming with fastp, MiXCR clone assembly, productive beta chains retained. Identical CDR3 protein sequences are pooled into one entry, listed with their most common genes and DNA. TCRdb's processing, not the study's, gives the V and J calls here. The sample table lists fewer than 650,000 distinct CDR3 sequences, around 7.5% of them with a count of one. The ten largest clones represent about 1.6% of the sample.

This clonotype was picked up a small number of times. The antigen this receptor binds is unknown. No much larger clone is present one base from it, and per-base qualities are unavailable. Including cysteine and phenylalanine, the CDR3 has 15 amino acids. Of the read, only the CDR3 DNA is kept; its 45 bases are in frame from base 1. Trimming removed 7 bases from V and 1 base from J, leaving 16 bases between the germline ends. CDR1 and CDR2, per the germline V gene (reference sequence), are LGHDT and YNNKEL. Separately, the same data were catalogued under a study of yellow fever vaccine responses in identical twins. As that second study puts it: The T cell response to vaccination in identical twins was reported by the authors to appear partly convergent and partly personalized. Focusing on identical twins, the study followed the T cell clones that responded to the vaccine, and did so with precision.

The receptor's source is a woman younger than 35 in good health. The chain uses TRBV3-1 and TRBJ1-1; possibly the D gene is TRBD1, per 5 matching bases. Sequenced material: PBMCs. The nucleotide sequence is TGTGCCAGCACCACCGGGTTTGGGGGGAACACTGAAGCTTTCTTT. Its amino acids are CASTTGFGGNTEAFF.